A selection of T cell receptor beta chains follows, all from one sample in a study of T-cell memory formation after mild COVID-19. TCRdb processed the 5' RACE reads anew with MiXCR; each CDR3 protein has one entry. The profile shows approximately 54,000 distinct CDR3 sequences, approximately 12% of them singletons. Material for sequencing was PBMCs or a T cell subset sorted from them (not recorded which). The receptors shown here come from a young man who had mild COVID-19 (a few samples of this study predate the infection). Cell type and time point are not known. CDR3s include the opening cysteine and the closing phenylalanine or tryptophan. D genes are given only for firm matches. A row's size may be missing; if present it is once, few, many or a size class.

cdr3_aa cdr3_nt v_call clone_size d_call cdr3_length j_call
CASSYSPIDRVSGYTF TGTGCCAGCAGTTACTCCCCCATCGACAGGGTTTCTGGCTACACCTTC TRBV6-2/TRBV6-3 - TRBD1 16 TRBJ1-2
CASTVDSGANNEQFF TGTGCCAGCACGGTCGATAGCGGGGCAAACAATGAGCAGTTCTTC TRBV2 - TRBD2 15 TRBJ2-1
CASSLRRSNTGELFF TGTGCCAGCAGCTTACGGCGCTCGAACACCGGGGAGCTGTTTTTT TRBV7-2 few - 15 TRBJ2-2
CASSPGLQETQYF TGTGCCAGCAGTCCCGGACTCCAAGAGACCCAGTACTTC TRBV12-3/TRBV12-4 medium-sized - 13 TRBJ2-5
CASSLLAGGPTDTQYF TGTGCCAGCAGCTTACTAGCGGGGGGACCCACAGATACGCAGTATTTT TRBV7-2 many TRBD2 16 TRBJ2-3
CASTPTGGDQPQHF TGTGCCAGCACCCCCACAGGGGGAGATCAGCCCCAGCATTTT TRBV6-2/TRBV6-3 - TRBD1 14 TRBJ1-5
CASSLQGPTNEKLFF TGTGCCAGCAGCTTACAGGGCCCAACTAATGAAAAACTGTTTTTT TRBV7-2 few - 15 TRBJ1-4
CASQNMLGPNTEAFF TGTGCCAGTCAAAATATGCTAGGGCCGAACACTGAAGCTTTCTTT TRBV19 few - 15 TRBJ1-1
CASSQEARTGVQYF TGCGCCAGCAGCCAAGAGGCTCGGACAGGGGTTCAGTACTTC TRBV4-3 many TRBD1 14 TRBJ2-4
CASSHQEETQYF TGTGCCAGCAGCCATCAAGAGGAGACCCAGTACTTC TRBV7-9 many - 12 TRBJ2-5
CASSPDRTQYF TGTGCCAGCTCCCCGGACCGGACCCAGTACTTC TRBV18 - - 11 TRBJ2-5
CASSLSKGTGELFF TGCGCCAGCAGCTTGTCTAAGGGAACCGGGGAGCTGTTTTTT TRBV5-1 few - 14 TRBJ2-2
CASSFRLNTEAFF TGTGCCAGCAGCTTTCGTTTGAACACTGAAGCTTTCTTT TRBV7-9 - - 13 TRBJ1-1